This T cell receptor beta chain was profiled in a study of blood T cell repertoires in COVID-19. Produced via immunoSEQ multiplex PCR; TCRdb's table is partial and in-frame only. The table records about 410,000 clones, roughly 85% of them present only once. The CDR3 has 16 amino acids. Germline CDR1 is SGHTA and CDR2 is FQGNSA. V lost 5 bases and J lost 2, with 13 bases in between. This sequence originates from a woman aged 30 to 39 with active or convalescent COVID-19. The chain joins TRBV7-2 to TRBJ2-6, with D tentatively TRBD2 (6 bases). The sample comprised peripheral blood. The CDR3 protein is CASSPSSGTGANVLTF. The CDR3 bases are TGTGCCAGCAGCCCAAGTAGCGGCACTGGGGCCAACGTCCTGACTTTC.